This T cell receptor beta chain is drawn from a study of cytomegalovirus exposure and HLA in healthy donors. Study findings and constraints: Information on immune exposure was restricted to one variable (CMV serostatus). A later analysis appeared to link common viral pathogens to several of the most significant clusters.

With 60 Vbeta and 13 Jbeta primers, the PCR was carried out. Profiling relied on immunoSEQ multiplex PCR, and the TCRdb table lists in-frame clones only, not all of them. Of some 71,000 clones in the sample, 76% were seen once. Germline V gene lookup returns CDR1 MNHEY and CDR2 SVGAGI. The CDR3 runs 14 residues. The junction had 6 bases not matched to a gene; V was cut back by 5 bases and J by 3 bases. With respect to this clone: No antigen is known for it.

The rearrangement joins TRBV6-5 to TRBJ2-5; 7 bases are a match to TRBD1. This receptor was taken from a man aged 18 to 35 in good health and CMV-seronegative. Specimen: PBMCs. The DNA of the CDR3 is TGTGCCAGCAGTGTACAGGGGAGCGAAGAGACCCAGTACTTC. This sequence encodes CASSVQGSEETQYF.